These T cell receptor beta chains were read from a single sample in a study of control samples from healthy donors and cancer patients. Using immunoSEQ multiplex PCR, the repertoire was profiled, and TCRdb retains in-frame clones only, with some absent. The sample has 100,000 to 150,000 clones, more than 70% seen once. Material for sequencing was blood. The receptors come from a man aged 45-65 years in good health. CDR3s include the opening cysteine and the closing phenylalanine or tryptophan. A D gene is named only where the DNA matches it firmly. Clone size is not always given. Where it is, it says once, few, many or a class for expanded clones.

>TRBJ2-7|TRBV4-1|TRBD2|-
TGCGCCAGCAGCCAGGGAGCGGGGTCACGGTACGAGCAGTACTTC
CASSQGAGSRYEQYF
>TRBJ2-3|TRBV24-1|-|once
TGTGCCACCAGTGGGAGCACAGATACGCAGTATTTT
CATSGSTDTQYF
>TRBJ2-2|TRBV28|-|once
TGTGCCAGCAGATCCGGGGGCGCGAACACCGGGGAGCTGTTTTTT
CASRSGGANTGELFF
>TRBJ2-1|TRBV11-2|-|-
TGTGCCAGCAGCTTAGATCCTCGAAACAATGAGCAGTTCTTC
CASSLDPRNNEQFF
>TRBJ2-2|TRBV19|TRBD1|once
TGTGCCAGTAGGGATCCCAGGGGGCGCAGGGACACCGGGGAGCTGTTTTTT
CASRDPRGRRDTGELFF
>TRBJ1-1|TRBV10-3|-|-
TGTGCCGCCGGACCGGATCTGAACACTGAAGCTTTCTTT
CAAGPDLNTEAFF
>TRBJ1-1|TRBV3-1/TRBV3-2|-|-
TGTGCCAGCAGAGAAGGGGGGGCTAGGAACACTGAAGCTTTCTTT
CASREGGARNTEAFF
>TRBJ1-5|TRBV25-1|-|-
TGTGCCAGCAGTGAATATATGGGACGGCTCAAGGAGCCCCAGCATTTT
CASSEYMGRLKEPQHF
>TRBJ1-2|TRBV3-1/TRBV3-2|-|-
TGTGCCAGCAGCCCTAGGGGTGATGGCTACACCTTC
CASSPRGDGYTF
>TRBJ1-3|TRBV2|-|-
TGTGCCAGCAGTGAAGCGCTTCCGGGGGCTGGAAACACCATATATTTT
CASSEALPGAGNTIYF
>TRBJ2-5|TRBV7-8|-|-
TGTGTTCTAGGCAGGGTGGAAGAGACCCAGTACTTC
CVLGRVEETQYF
>TRBJ2-1|TRBV7-3|TRBD1|once
TGTGCCAGCAGCTTTACCGGGACAGGTGATCGTATTGAGCAGTTCTTC
CASSFTGTGDRIEQFF
>TRBJ1-2|TRBV3-1/TRBV3-2|-|-
TGTGCCAGCAGCCAAGTTAGTGGGCGGCCGTATGGCTACACCTTC
CASSQVSGRPYGYTF
>TRBJ2-7|TRBV6-2/TRBV6-3|-|-
TGTGCCAGCAGTTACCCCCCGTACGAGCAGTACTTC
CASSYPPYEQYF
>TRBJ2-7|TRBV7-6|-|-
TGTGCCAGCAGCTTCTCACTGGGTTCGGTCGAGCAGTACTTC
CASSFSLGSVEQYF
>TRBJ2-5|TRBV19|-|-
TGTGCCAGTCAGAGGGCGGGTGAGACCCAGTACTTC
CASQRAGETQYF
>TRBJ1-2|TRBV19|-|-
TGTGCCAGTAGTATTTCCGCCTACTATGGCTACACCTTC
CASSISAYYGYTF
>TRBJ2-3|TRBV2|-|-
TGTGCCAGCAGTGAAGAGTGGGGGATTACAGATACGCAGTATTTT
CASSEEWGITDTQYF
>TRBJ2-2|TRBV5-1|TRBD2|-
TGCGCCAGCAGCTGGGGACCAATAGCGGGGAACACCGGGGAGCTGTTTTTT
CASSWGPIAGNTGELFF
>TRBJ2-2|TRBV6-1|-|-
TGTGCCAGCAACCCTAACACCGGGGAGCTGTTTTTT
CASNPNTGELFF
>TRBJ2-2|TRBV6-5|-|-
TGTGCCAGCAGCACCGGGACGGCGAACACCGGGGAGCTGTTTTTT
CASSTGTANTGELFF